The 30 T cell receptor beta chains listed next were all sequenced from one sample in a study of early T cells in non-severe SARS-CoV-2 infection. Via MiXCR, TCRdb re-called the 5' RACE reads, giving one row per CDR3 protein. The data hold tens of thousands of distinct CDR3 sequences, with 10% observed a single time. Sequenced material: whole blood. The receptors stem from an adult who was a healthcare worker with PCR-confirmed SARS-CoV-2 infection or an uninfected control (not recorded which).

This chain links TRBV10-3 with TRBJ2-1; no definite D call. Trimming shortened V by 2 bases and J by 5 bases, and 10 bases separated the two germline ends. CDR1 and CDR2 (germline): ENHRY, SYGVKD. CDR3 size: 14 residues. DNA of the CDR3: TGTGCCATCAGTGAGGGGGAAGTCAACAATGAGCAGTTCTTC. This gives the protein CAISEGEVNNEQFF.

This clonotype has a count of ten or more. The CDR3 loop is CASTQTHYEQYF. The CDR3 DNA reads TGTGCCAGCACCCAGACCCACTACGAGCAGTACTTC. The V gene is TRBV5-5, the J gene TRBJ2-7; unclear D gene. CDR3 size: 12 residues. Trimming left V 6 bases short and J 3 bases short, with 10 bases between. Germline V CDR1 and CDR2: SGHKS, YYEKEE (reference sequence).

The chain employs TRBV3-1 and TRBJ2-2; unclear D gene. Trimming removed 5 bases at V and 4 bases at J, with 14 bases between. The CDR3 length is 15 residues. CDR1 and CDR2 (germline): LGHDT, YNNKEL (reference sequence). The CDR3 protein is CASSARVAITGELFF. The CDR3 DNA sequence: TGTGCCAGCAGCGCTCGGGTGGCCATCACCGGGGAGCTGTTTTTT.

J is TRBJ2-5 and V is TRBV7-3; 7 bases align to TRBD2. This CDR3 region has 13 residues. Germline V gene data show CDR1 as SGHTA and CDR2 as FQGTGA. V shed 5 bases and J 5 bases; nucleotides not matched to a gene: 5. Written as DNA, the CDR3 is TGTGCCAGCAGCCCTTACGGGGGGGAGACCCAGTACTTC. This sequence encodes CASSPYGGETQYF.

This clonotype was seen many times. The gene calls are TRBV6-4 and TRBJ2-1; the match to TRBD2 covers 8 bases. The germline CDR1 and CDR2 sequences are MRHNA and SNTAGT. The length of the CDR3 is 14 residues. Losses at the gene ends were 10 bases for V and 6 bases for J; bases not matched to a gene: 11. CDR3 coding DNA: TGTGCCACCTCTTCAGCGGGAGAGGGCAATGAGCAGTTCTTC. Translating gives CATSSAGEGNEQFF.

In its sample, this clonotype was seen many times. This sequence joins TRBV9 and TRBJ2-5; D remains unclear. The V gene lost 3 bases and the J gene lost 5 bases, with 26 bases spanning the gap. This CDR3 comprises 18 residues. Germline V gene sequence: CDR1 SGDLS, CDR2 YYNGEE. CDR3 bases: TGTGCCAGCAGCGACTCCTTTAGTAGGGTAGAACACCGGGAGACCCAGTACTTC. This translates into CASSDSFSRVEHRETQYF. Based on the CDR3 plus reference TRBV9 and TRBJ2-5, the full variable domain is DSGVTQTPKHLITATGQRVTLRCSPRSGDLSVYWYQQSLDQGLQFLIQYYNGEERAKGNILERFSAQQFPDLHSELNLSSLELGDSALYFCASSDSFSRVEHRETQYFGPGTRLLVL.

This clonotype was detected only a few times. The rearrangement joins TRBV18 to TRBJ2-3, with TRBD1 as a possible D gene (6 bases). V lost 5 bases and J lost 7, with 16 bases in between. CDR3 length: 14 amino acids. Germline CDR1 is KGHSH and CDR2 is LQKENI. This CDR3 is CASSANSGTNTQYF. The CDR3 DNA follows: TGTGCCAGCTCAGCCAACTCCGGGACAAATACGCAGTATTTT. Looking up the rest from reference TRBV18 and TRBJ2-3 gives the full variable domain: NAGVMQNPRHLVRRRGQEARLRCSPMKGHSHVYWYRQLPEEGLKFMVYLQKENIIDESGMPKERFSAEFPKEGPSILRIQQVVRGDSAAYFCASSANSGTNTQYFGPGTRLTVL.

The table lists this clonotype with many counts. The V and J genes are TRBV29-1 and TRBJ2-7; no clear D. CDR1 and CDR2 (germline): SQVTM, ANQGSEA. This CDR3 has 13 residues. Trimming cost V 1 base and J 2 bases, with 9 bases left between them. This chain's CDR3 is CSVEGYGPYEQYF. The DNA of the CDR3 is TGCAGCGTTGAAGGATATGGTCCCTACGAGCAGTACTTC.

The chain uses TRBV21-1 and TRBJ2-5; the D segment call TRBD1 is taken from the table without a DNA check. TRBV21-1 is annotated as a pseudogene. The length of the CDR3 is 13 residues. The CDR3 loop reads CASSNRQGETQYF. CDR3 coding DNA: TGTGCCAGCAGCAACCGACAGGGAGAGACCCAGTACTTC.

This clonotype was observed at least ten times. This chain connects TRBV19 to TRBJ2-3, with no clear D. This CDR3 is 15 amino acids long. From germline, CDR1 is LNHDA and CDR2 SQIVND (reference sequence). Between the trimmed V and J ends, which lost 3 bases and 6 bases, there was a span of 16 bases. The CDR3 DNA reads TGTGCCAGTAGTATCGGGTGGCAGCTAGGGGATACGCAGTATTTT. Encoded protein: CASSIGWQLGDTQYF.

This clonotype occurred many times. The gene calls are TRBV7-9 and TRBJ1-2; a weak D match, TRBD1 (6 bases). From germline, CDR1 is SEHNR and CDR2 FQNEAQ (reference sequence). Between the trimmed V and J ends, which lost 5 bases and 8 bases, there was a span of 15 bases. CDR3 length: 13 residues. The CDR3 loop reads CASSTGQTWGYTF. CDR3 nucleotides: TGTGCCAGCAGCACCGGACAGACTTGGGGCTACACCTTC.

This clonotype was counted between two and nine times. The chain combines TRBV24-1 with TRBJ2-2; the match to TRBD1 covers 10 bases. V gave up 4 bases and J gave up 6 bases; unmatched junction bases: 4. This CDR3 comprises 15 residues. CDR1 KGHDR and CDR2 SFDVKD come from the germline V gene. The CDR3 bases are TGTGCCACCAGTGACCCCGGACAGGGGGCCGGGGAGCTGTTTTTT. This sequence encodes CATSDPGQGAGELFF.

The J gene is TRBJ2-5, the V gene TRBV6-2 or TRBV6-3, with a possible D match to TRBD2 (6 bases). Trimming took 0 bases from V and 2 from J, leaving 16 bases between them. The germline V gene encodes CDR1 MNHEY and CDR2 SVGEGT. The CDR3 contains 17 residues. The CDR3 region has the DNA TGTGCCAGCAGTTACTCGACGGAGGGTGAGCGGCAAGAGACCCAGTACTTC. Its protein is CASSYSTEGERQETQYF.

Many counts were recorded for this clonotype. CDR3 amino acids: CASSKFNGETQYF. In DNA form, the CDR3 reads TGTGCCAGCAGCAAATTTAATGGGGAGACCCAGTACTTC. This chain uses TRBV7-6 with TRBJ2-5; the D is unclear. CDR1 is SGHVS, CDR2 FNYEAQ, per germline. V shed 5 bases and J shed 5 bases, with 12 bases lying between them. This CDR3 contains 13 residues.

The CDR3: CASSLAGTPRGEQYF. The CDR3 region has the DNA TGCGCCAGCAGCTTGGCCGGGACTCCTCGGGGCGAGCAGTACTTC. The chain combines TRBV5-1 with TRBJ2-7, with a weak D call TRBD2 (6 bases). V lost 0 bases and J lost 6, with 16 bases in between. The CDR3 has 15 amino acids. In germline, CDR1 is SGHRS, CDR2 YFSETQ.

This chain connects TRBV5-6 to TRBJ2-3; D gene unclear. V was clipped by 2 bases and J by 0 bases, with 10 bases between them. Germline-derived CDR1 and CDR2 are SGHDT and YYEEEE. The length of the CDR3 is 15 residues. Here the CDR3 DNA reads TGTGCCAGCAGCTTCGCCCCGACAAGCACAGATACGCAGTATTTT. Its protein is CASSFAPTSTDTQYF.

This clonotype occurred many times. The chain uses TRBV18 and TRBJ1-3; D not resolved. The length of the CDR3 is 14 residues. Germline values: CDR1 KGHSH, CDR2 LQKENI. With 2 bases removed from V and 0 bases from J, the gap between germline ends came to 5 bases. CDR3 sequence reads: CASSPGVSGNTIYF. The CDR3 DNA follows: TGTGCCAGCTCACCAGGGGTCTCTGGAAACACCATATATTTT.

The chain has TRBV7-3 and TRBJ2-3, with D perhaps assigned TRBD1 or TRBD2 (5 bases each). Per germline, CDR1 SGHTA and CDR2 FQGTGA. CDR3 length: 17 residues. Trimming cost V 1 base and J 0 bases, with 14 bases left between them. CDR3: CASSLRASGLSTDTQYF. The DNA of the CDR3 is TGTGCCAGCAGCTTAAGGGCCTCGGGGCTCAGCACAGATACGCAGTATTTT.

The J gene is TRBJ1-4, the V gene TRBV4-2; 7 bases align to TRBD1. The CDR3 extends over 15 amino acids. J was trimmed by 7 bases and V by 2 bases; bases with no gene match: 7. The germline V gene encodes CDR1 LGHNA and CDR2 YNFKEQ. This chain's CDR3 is CASSQPTGPGEKLFF. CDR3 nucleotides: TGTGCCAGCAGCCAACCGACAGGGCCGGGTGAAAAACTGTTTTTT.

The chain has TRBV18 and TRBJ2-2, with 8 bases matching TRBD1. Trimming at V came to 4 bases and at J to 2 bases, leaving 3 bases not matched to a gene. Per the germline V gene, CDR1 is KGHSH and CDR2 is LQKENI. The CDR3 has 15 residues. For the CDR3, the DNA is TGTGCCAGCTCACAAGGACAGGGAAACACCGGGGAGCTGTTTTTT. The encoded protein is CASSQGQGNTGELFF.

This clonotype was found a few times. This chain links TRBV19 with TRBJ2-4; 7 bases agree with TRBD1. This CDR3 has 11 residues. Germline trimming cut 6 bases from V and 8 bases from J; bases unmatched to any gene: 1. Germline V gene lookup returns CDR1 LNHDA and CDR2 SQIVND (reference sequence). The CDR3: CASRQGDIQYF. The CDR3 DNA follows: TGTGCCAGTAGGCAGGGGGACATTCAGTACTTC. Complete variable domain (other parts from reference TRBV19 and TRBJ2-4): DGGITQSPKYLFRKEGQNVTLSCEQNLNHDAMYWYRQDPGQGLRLIYYSQIVNDFQKGDIAEGYSVSREKKESFPLTVTSAQKNPTAFYLCASRQGDIQYFGAGTRLSVL.

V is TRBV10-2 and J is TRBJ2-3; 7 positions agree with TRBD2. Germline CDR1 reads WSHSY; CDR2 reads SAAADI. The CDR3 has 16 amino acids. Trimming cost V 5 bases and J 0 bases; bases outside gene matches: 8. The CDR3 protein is CASSTWGGPSTDTQYF. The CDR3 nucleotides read TGCGCCAGCAGTACCTGGGGAGGGCCTAGCACAGATACGCAGTATTTT.

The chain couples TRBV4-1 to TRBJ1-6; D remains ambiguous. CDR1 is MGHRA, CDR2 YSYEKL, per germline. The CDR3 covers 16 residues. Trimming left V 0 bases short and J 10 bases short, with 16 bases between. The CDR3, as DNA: TGCGCCAGCAGCCAAGAACCGAATCTGGGAGGATCACCCCTCCACTTT. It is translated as CASSQEPNLGGSPLHF.

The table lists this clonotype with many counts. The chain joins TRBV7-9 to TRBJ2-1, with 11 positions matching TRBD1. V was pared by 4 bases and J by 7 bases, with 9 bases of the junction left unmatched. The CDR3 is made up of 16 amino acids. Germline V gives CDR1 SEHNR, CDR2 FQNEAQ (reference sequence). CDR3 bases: TGTGCCAGCAGCTCCCGGGGACAGGGGGTTGGTAATGAGCAGTTCTTC. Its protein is CASSSRGQGVGNEQFF.

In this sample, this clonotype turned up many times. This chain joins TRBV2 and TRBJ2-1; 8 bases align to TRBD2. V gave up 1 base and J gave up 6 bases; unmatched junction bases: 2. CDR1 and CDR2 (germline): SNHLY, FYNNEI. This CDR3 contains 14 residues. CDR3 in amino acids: CASSEGLASNEQFF. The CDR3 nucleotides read TGTGCCAGCAGTGAAGGACTAGCGAGCAATGAGCAGTTCTTC.

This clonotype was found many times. Here the CDR3 reads CASTMGGRLSYNEQFF. CDR3 nucleotide sequence: TGTGCCAGCACTATGGGAGGGAGGCTTTCCTACAATGAGCAGTTCTTC. J is TRBJ2-1 and V is TRBV3-1, with 7 bases that match TRBD2. The V and J ends lost 7 bases and 1 base, in that order; junction bases with no gene match: 10. The CDR3 length is 16 residues. Germline CDR1 is LGHDT and CDR2 is YNNKEL (reference sequence).

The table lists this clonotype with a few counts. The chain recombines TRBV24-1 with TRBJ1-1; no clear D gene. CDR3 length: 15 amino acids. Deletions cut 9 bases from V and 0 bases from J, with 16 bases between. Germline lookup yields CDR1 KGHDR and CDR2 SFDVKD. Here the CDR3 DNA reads TGTGCCACCTCTCACGGCTTGCCAATGAACACTGAAGCTTTCTTT. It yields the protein CATSHGLPMNTEAFF.

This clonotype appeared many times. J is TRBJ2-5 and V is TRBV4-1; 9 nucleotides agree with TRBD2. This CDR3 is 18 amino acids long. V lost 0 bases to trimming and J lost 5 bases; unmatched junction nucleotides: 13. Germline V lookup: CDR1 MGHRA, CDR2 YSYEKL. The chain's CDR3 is CASSQEVLAGRTGETQYF. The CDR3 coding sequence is TGCGCCAGCAGCCAAGAGGTGCTAGCGGGGCGGACGGGGGAGACCCAGTACTTC.

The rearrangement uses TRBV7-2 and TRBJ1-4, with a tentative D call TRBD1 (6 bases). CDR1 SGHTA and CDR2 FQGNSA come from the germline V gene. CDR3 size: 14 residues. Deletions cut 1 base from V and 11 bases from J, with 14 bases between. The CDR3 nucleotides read TGTGCCAGCAGCTTAGGGCAGGGGAGGGGGAAACTGTTTTTT. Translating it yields CASSLGQGRGKLFF. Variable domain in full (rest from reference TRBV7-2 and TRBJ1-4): GAGVSQSPSNKVTEKGKDVELRCDPISGHTALYWYRQSLGQGLEFLIYFQGNSAPDKSGLPSDRFSAERTGGSVSTLTIQRTQQEDSAVYLCASSLGQGRGKLFFGSGTQLSVL.

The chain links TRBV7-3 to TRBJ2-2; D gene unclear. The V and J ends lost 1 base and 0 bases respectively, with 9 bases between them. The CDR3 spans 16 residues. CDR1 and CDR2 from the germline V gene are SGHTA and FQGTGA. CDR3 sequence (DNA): TGTGCCAGCAGCTTAAATTCGTTAGCGAACACCGGGGAGCTGTTTTTT. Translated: CASSLNSLANTGELFF.